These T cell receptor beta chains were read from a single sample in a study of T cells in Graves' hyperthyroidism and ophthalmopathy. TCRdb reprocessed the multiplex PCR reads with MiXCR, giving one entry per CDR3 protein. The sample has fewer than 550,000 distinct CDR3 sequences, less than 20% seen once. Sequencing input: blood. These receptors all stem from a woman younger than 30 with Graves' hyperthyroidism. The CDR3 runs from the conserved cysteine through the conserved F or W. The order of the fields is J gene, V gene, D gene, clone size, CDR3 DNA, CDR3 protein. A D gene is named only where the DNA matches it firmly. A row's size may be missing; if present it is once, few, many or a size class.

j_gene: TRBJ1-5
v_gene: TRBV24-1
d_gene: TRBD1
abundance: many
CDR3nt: TGTGCCACCAGTGATTGGACAGGGGATCAGCCCCAGCATTTT
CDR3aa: CATSDWTGDQPQHF

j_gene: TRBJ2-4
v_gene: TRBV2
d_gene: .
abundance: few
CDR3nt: TGTGCCAGCGAGGCGCCAGCTAAAGCCAAAAACATTCAGTACTTC
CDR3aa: CASEAPAKAKNIQYF

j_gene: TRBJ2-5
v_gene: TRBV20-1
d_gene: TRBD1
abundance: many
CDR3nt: TGCAGTGCTAGATCAGGGACAGTACAAGAGACCCAGTACTTC
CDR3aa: CSARSGTVQETQYF

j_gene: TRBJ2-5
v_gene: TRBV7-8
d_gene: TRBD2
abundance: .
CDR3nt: TGTGCCAGCAGCTTAACTCCGGGACTAGCGGGGGCGGGGGGGACCCAGTACTTC
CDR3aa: CASSLTPGLAGAGGTQYF

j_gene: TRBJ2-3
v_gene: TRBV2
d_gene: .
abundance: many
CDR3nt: TGTGCCAGCAGGACTACAGGGACTTGGACAGATACGCAGTATTTT
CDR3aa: CASRTTGTWTDTQYF

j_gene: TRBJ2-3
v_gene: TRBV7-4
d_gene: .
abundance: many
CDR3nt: TGTGCCAGCCCCCCCGAGTCCCCAGATACGCAGTATTTT
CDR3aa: CASPPESPDTQYF

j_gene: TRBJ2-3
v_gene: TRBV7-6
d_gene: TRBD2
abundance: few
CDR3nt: TGTGCCAGCAGCTTACCCTCGGGGGGGCCGACAGATACGCAGTATTTT
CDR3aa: CASSLPSGGPTDTQYF

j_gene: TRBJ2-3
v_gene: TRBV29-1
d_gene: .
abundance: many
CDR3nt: TGCAGCGGATCGACCAGTTTAAATACGCAGTATTTT
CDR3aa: CSGSTSLNTQYF

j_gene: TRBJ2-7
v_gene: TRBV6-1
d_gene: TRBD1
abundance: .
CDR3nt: TGTGCCAGCTTTGAAACAGGGGGCGAGCAGTACTTC
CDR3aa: CASFETGGEQYF

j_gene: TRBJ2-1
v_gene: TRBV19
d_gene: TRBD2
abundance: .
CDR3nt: TGTGCCAGTAGTATTTCTAGCGGGAGGGCCGGTGAGCAGTTCTTC
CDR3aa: CASSISSGRAGEQFF

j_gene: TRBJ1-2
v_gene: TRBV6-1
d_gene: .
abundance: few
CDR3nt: TGTGCCAGCAGTGAAGCTCCGGGGAGGAATGGCTACACCTTC
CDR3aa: CASSEAPGRNGYTF

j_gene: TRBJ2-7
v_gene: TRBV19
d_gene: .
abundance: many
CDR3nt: TGTGCCAGTACCCGCCGCAAGAGACACTACGAGCAGTACTTC
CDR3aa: CASTRRKRHYEQYF

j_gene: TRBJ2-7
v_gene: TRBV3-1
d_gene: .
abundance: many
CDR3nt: TGTGCCAGCAGCCAGAACCCGGACAGTTACGAGCAGTACTTC
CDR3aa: CASSQNPDSYEQYF

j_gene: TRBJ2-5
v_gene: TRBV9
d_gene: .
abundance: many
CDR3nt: TGTGCCAGCAGCCAGGGAACAGGGAGCCCACAAGAGACCCAGTACTTC
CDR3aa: CASSQGTGSPQETQYF

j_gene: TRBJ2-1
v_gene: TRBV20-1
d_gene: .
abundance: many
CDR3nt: TGCAGTGCTAGTTCGAAGCATTACAATGAGCAGTTCTTC
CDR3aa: CSASSKHYNEQFF

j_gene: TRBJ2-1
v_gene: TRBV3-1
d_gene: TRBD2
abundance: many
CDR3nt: TGTGCCAGCGGCGACGGGGGGGGTAGCTCCTACAATGAGCAGTTCTTC
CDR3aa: CASGDGGGSSYNEQFF

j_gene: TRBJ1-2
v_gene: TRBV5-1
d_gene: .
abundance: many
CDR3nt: TGCGCCAGCAAGCGCGTGGGGTCCCAAGGCTACACCTTC
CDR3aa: CASKRVGSQGYTF

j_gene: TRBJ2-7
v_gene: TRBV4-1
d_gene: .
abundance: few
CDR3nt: TGCGCCAGCAGCCAAGACAGCGGCCATGGGACCTACGAGCAGTACTTC
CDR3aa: CASSQDSGHGTYEQYF

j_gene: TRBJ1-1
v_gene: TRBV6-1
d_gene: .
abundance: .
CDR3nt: TGTGCCAGCCGCATCTCGGGGGGATGGAACACTGAAGCTTTCTTT
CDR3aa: CASRISGGWNTEAFF

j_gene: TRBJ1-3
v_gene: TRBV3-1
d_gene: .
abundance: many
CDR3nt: TGTGCCAGCAGCCAAGTAAATACTGGAAACACCATATATTTT
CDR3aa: CASSQVNTGNTIYF

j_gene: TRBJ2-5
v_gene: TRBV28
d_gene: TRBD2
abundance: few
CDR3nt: TGTGCCAGCAATATCTGGAGAGGGCGGGGGGGTAAAGAGACCCAGTACTTC
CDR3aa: CASNIWRGRGGKETQYF

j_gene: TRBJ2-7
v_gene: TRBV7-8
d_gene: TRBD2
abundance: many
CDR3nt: TGTGCCAGCAGCTTACCGTTACCCCTAGCGGGAACAATGCTCGAGCAGTACTTC
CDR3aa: CASSLPLPLAGTMLEQYF

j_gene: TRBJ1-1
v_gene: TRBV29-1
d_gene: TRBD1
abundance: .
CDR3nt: TGCAGCGCGTACAGACAGGGAACTTCCACTGAAGCTTTCTTT
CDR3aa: CSAYRQGTSTEAFF

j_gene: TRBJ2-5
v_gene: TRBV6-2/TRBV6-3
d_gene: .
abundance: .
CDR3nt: TGTGCCAGCAGGCCGTCTAGCGCCCCGGGGGAGACCCAGTACTTC
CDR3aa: CASRPSSAPGETQYF

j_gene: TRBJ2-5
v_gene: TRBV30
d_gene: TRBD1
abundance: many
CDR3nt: TGTGCCTTAGAGATAGGGGGCTCCTTTCAAGAGACCCAGTACTTC
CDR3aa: CALEIGGSFQETQYF

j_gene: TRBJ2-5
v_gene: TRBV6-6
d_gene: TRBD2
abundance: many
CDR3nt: TGTGCCAGCAGTTACTCAGCTAGCGGGGGGCCCCGCGGGACCCAGTACTTC
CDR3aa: CASSYSASGGPRGTQYF

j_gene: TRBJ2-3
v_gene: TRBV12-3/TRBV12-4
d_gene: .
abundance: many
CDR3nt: TGTGCCAGCAGTTTGCGGGGCCCCACAGATACGCAGTATTTT
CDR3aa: CASSLRGPTDTQYF